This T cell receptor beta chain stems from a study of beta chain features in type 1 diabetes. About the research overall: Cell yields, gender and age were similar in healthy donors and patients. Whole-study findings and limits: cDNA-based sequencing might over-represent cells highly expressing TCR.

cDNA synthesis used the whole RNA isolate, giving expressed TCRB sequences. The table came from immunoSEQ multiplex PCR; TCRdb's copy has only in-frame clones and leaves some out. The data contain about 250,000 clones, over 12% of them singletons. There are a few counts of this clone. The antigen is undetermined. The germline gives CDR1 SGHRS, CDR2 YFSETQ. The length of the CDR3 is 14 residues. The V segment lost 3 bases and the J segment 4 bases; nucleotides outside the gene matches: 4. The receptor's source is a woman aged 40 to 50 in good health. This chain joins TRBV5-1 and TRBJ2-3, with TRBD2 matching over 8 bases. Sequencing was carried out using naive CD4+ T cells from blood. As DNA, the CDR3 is TGCGCCAGCAGCTGGGGACTAGGACCAGATACGCAGTATTTT. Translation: CASSWGLGPDTQYF. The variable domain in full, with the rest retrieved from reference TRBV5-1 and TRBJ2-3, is KAGVTQTPRYLIKTRGQQVTLSCSPISGHRSVSWYQQTPGQGLQFLFEYFSETQRNKGNFPGRFSGRQFSNSRSEMNVSTLELGDSALYLCASSWGLGPDTQYFGPGTRLTVL.